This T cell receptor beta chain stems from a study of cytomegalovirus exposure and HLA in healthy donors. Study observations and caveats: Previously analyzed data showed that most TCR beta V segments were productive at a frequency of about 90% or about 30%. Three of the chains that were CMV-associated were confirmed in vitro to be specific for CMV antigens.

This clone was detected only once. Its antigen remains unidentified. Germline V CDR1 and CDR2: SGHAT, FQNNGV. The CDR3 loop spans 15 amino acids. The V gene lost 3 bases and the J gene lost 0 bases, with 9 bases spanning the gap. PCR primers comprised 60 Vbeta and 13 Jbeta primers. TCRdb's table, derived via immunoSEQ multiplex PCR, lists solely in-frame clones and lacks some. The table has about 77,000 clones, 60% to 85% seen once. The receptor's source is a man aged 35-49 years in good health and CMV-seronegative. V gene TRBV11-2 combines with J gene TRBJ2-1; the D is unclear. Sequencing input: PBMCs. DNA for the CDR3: TGTGCCAGCAGCTTTACTGGAGTCTCCTACAATGAGCAGTTCTTC. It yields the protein CASSFTGVSYNEQFF.